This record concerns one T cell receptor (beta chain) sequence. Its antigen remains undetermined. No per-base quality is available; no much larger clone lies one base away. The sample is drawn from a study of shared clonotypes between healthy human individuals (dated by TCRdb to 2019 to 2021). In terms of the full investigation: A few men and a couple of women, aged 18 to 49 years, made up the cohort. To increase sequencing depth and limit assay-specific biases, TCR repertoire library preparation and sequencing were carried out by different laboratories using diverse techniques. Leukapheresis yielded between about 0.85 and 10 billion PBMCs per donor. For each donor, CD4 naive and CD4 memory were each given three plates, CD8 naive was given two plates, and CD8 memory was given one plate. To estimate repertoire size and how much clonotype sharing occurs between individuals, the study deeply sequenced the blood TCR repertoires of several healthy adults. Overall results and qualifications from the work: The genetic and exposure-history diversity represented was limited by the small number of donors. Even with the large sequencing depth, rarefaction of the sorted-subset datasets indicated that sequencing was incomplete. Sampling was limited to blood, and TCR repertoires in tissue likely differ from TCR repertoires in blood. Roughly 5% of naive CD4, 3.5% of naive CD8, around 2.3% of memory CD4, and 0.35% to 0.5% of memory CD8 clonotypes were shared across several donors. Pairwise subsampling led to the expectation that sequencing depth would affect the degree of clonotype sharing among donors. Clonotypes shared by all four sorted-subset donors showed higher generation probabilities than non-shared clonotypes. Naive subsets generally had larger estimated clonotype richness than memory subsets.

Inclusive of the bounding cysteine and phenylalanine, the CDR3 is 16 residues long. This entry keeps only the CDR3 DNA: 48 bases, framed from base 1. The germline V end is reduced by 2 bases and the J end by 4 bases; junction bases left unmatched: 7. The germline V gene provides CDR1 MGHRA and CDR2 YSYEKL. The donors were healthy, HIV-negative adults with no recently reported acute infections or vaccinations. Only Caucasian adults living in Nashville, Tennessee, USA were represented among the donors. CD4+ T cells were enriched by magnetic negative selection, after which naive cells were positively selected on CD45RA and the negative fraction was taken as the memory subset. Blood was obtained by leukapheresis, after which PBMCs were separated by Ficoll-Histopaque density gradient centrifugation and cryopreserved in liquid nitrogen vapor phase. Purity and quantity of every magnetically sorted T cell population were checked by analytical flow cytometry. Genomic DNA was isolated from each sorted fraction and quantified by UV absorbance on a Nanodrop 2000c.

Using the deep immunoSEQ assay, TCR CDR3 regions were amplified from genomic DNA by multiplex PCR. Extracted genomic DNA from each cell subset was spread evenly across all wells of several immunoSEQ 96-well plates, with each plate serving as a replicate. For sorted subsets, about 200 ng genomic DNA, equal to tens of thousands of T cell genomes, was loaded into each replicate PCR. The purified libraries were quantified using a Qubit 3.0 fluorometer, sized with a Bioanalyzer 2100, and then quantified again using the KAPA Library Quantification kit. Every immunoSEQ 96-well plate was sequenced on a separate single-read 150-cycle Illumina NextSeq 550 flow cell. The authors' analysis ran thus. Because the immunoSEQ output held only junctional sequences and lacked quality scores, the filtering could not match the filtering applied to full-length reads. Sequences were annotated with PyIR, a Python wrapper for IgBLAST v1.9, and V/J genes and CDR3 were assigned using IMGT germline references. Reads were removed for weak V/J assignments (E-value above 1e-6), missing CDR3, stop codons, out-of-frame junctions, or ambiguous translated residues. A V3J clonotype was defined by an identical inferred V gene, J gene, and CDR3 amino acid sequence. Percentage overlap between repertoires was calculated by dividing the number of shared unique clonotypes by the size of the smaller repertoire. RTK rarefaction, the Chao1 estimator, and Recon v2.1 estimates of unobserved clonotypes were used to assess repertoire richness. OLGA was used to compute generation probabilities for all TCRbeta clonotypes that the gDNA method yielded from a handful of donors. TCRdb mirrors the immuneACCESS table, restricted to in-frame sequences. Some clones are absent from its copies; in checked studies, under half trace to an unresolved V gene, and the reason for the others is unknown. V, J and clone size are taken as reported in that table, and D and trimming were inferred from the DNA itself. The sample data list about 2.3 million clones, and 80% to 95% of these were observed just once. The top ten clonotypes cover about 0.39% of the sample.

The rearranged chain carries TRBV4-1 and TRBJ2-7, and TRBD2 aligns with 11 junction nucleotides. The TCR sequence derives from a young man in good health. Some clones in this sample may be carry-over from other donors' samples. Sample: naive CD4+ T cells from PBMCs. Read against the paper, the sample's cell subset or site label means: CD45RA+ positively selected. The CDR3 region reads CASSQPTSGSKYEQYF. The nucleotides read TGCGCCAGCAGCCAACCTACTAGCGGGAGTAAGTACGAGCAGTACTTC.